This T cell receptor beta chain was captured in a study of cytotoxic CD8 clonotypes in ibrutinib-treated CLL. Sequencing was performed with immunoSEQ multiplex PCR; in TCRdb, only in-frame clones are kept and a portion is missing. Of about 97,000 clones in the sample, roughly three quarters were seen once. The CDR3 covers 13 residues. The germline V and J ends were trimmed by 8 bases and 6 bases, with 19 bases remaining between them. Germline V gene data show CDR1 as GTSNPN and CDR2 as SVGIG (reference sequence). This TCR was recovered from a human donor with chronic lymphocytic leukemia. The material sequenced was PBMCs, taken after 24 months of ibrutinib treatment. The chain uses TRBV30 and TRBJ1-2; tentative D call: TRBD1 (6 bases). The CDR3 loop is CAKERGGGHGYTF. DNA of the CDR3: TGTGCCAAGGAAAGGGGGGGCGGACATGGCTACACCTTC.